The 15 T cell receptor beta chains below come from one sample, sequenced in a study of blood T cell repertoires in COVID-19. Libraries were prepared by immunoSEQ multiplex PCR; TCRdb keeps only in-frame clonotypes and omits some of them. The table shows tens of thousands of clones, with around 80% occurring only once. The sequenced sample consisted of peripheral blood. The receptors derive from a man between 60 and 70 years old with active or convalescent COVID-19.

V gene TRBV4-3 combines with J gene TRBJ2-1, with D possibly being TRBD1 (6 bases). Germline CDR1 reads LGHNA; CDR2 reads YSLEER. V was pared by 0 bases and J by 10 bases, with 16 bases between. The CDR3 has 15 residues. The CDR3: CASSQDWNTGREQFF. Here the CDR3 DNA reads TGCGCCAGCAGCCAAGATTGGAACACAGGGCGGGAGCAGTTCTTC.

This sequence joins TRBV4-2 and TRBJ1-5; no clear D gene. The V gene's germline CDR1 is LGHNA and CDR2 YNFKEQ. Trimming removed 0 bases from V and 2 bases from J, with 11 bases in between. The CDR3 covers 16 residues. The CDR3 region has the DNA TGTGCCAGCAGCCAAGATCCCTCCGGGGGCAATCAGCCCCAGCATTTT. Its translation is CASSQDPSGGNQPQHF.

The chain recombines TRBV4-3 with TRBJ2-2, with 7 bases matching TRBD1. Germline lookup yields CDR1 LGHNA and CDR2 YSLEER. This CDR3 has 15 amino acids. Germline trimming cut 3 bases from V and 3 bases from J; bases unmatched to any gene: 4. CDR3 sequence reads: CASSQDRRDTGELFF. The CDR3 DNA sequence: TGCGCCAGCAGCCAGGACAGGAGAGACACCGGGGAGCTGTTTTTT.

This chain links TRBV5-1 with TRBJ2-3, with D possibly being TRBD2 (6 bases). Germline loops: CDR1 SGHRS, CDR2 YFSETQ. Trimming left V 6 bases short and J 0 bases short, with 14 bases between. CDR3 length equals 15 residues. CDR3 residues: CASKPNGGSTDTQYF. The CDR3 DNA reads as TGCGCCAGCAAACCAAATGGGGGGAGCACAGATACGCAGTATTTT.

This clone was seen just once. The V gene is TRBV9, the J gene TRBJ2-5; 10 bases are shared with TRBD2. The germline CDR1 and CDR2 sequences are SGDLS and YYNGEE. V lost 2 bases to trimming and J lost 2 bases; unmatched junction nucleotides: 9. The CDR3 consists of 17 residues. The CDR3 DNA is TGTGCCAGCAGCGTCACTAGCGGGGCGGGGGGTCAAGAGACCCAGTACTTC. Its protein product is CASSVTSGAGGQETQYF.

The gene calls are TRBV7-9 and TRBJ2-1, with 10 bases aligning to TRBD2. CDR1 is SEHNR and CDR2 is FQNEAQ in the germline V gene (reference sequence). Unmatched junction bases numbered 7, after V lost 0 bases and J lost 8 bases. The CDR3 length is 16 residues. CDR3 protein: CASSLASSGGGYEQFF. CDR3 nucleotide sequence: TGTGCCAGCAGCTTAGCCTCTAGCGGGGGTGGCTATGAGCAGTTCTTC.

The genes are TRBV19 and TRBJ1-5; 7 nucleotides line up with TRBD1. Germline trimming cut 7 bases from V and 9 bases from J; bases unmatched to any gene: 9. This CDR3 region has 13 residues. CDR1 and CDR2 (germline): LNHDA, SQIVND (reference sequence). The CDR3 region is CASKPTGASPQHF. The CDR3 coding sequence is TGTGCCAGTAAGCCCACAGGGGCATCGCCCCAGCATTTT.

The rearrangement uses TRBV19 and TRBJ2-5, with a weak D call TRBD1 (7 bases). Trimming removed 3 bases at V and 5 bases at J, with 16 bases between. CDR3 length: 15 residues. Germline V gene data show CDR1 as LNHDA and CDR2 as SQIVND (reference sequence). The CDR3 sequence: CASSIPTGRRETQYF. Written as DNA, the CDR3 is TGTGCCAGTAGTATCCCGACAGGGAGGAGGGAGACCCAGTACTTC.

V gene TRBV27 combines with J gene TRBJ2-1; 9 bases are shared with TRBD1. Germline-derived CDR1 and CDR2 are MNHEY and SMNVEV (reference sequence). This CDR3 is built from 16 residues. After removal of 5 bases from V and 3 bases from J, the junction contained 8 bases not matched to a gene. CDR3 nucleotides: TGTGCCAGCAGTCCGAGCGGGACAGGGTACTACAATGAGCAGTTCTTC. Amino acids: CASSPSGTGYYNEQFF.

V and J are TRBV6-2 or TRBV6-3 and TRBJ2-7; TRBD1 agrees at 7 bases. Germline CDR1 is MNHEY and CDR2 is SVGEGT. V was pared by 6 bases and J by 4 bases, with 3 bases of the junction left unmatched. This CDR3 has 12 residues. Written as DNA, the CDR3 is TGTGCCAGCAGCCTACAGGGGTACGAGCAGTACTTC. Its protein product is CASSLQGYEQYF.

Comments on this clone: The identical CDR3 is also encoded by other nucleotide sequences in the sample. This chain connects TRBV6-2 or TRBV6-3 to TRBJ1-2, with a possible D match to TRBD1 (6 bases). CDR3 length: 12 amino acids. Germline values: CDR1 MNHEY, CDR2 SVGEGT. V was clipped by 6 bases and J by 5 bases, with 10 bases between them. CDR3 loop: CASSLQGYGYTF. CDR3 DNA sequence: TGTGCCAGCAGCCTACAGGGATATGGCTACACCTTC.

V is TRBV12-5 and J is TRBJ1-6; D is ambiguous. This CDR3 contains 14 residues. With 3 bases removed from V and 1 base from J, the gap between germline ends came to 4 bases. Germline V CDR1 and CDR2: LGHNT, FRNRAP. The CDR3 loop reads CASGFGSYNSPLHF. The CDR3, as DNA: TGTGCTAGTGGTTTCGGGTCCTATAATTCACCCCTCCACTTT.

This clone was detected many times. The CDR3 spells CASSVVAQNTGELFF. The CDR3 DNA reads TGTGCCAGCAGCGTAGTTGCACAGAACACCGGGGAGCTGTTTTTT. The chain has TRBV9 and TRBJ2-2; D gene unclear. Per germline, CDR1 SGDLS and CDR2 YYNGEE. The CDR3 has 15 amino acids. Deletions cut 0 bases from V and 1 base from J, with 7 bases between.

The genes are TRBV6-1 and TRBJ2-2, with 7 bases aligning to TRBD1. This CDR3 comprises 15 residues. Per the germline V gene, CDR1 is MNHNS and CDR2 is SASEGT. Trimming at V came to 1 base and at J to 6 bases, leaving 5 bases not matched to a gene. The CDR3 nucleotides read TGTGCCAGCAGTGAAGGGCAGGGGGAAGCCGGGGAGCTGTTTTTT. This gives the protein CASSEGQGEAGELFF.

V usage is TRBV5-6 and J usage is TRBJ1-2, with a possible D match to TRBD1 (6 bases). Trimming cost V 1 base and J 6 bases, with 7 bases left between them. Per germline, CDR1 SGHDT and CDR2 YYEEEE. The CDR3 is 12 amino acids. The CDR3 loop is CASSLYRDGYTF. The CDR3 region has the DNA TGTGCCAGCAGCTTGTACAGGGATGGCTACACCTTC.